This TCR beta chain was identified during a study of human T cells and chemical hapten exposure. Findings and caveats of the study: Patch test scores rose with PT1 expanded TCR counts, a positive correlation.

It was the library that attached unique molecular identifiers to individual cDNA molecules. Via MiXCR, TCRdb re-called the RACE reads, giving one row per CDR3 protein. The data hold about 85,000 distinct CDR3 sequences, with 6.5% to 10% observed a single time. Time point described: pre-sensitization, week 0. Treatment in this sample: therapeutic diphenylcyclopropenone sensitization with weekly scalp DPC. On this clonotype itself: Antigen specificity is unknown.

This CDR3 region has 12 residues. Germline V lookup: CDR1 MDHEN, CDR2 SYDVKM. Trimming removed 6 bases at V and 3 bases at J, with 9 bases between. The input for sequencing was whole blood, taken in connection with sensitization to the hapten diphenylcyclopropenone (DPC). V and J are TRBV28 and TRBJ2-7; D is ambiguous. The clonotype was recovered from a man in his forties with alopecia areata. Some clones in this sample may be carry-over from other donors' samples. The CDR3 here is CASSRTRYEQYF. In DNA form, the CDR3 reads TGTGCCAGCAGCCGAACGCGCTACGAGCAGTACTTC.